The 13 T cell receptor beta chains below come from one sample, sequenced in a study of post-analysis software for immune sequencing data. No cognate antigen is known for these TCRs. Findings and limits, study-wide: Patients carried a handful of TRBV segments more frequently than controls did, and TRBV5-6, TRBV5-1 and TRBV20-1 were among them.

Tagging with unique molecular identifiers was a feature of the TCR beta cDNA libraries. One entry per CDR3 protein, called by TCRdb with MiXCR from the PCR reads. This sample has around 710,000 distinct CDR3 sequences, with around 46% found just once. The sequenced sample consisted of blood. The receptors derive from a girl between 5 and 17 years old with multiple sclerosis.

The V and J genes are TRBV20-1 and TRBJ1-2; 8 positions agree with TRBD1. V was clipped by 2 bases and J by 5 bases; unmatched bases: 10. Germline CDR1 and CDR2: DFQATT and SNEGSKA (reference sequence). The CDR3 length is 15 residues. The chain's CDR3 is CSARYPTGAVYGYTF. The CDR3 nucleotides are TGCAGTGCTAGATACCCGACAGGGGCGGTTTATGGCTACACCTTC.

This clonotype has a handful of counts. Here the CDR3 DNA reads TGTGCCAGCAGTAATACAGGGAGCAATCAGCCCCAGCATTTT. It encodes CASSNTGSNQPQHF. The genes are TRBV12-3 or TRBV12-4 and TRBJ1-5, with D tentatively TRBD1 (6 bases). The CDR3 contains 14 residues. Trimming pared 5 bases from V and 1 base from J, leaving 9 bases between.

This clonotype was seen a handful of times. The chain links TRBV12-3 or TRBV12-4 to TRBJ2-5; TRBD2 matches at 9 bases. The CDR3 runs 14 residues. J lost 13 bases, V lost 3 bases, and 12 bases had no gene match. The chain's CDR3 is CASSLAGGSANGYF. The CDR3 DNA follows: TGTGCCAGCAGTTTGGCGGGAGGGAGTGCGAATGGGTACTTC.

This clonotype was detected only a few times. V is TRBV5-6 and J is TRBJ2-7; tentative D call: TRBD2 (6 bases). V lost 4 bases and J lost 12, with 23 bases in between. The CDR3 has 14 residues. In germline, CDR1 is SGHDT, CDR2 YYEEEE. This chain's CDR3 is CASSPAGGAQSRYF. CDR3 DNA: TGTGCCAGCAGCCCCGCCGGCGGGGCCCAGTCTCGGTACTTC.

The rearrangement joins TRBV20-1 to TRBJ1-5; the D is unclear. Trimming took off 0 bases at V and 6 bases at J, with 9 bases between the two ends. The V gene's germline CDR1 is DFQATT and CDR2 SNEGSKA (reference sequence). This CDR3 spans 13 amino acids. The CDR3, as DNA: TGCAGTGCTAGAGATTCCGGGTTTCAGCCCCAGCATTTT. Translated, it gives CSARDSGFQPQHF.

This clonotype was found a few times. The rearrangement links TRBV6-5 to TRBJ1-1; D gene ambiguous. With 2 bases removed from V and 2 bases from J, the gap between germline ends came to 9 bases. This CDR3 is built from 14 residues. Germline CDR1 reads MNHEY; CDR2 reads SVGAGI. The CDR3, as DNA: TGTGCCAGCAGTTACACCCGCAGCAACACTGAAGCTTTCTTT. Amino acid sequence: CASSYTRSNTEAFF.

In its sample, this clonotype was seen a few times. J is TRBJ2-5 and V is TRBV4-2; 7 bases align to TRBD2. Germline values: CDR1 LGHNA, CDR2 YNFKEQ. CDR3 length: 17 amino acids. V gave up 0 bases and J gave up 5 bases; unmatched junction bases: 12. The DNA of the CDR3 is TGTGCCAGCAGCCAAGAGGTGGCGGGAGCCCCCGGGGAGACCCAGTACTTC. It encodes CASSQEVAGAPGETQYF.

This clonotype was detected a few times. The J gene is TRBJ2-4, the V gene TRBV12-3 or TRBV12-4, with TRBD2 identical over 9 bases. The DNA end lines up better with TRBJ2-5; the J call may be wrong. The CDR3 has 17 residues. Written as DNA, the CDR3 is TGTGCCAGCAGCCCGACCGGGACTAGCAGTCCGCAAGAGACCCAGTACTTC. It is translated as CASSPTGTSSPQETQYF.

The table lists this clonotype with a few counts. V usage is TRBV30 and J usage is TRBJ2-6; D remains ambiguous. This CDR3 spans 15 amino acids. With 0 bases removed from V and 0 bases from J, the gap between germline ends came to 6 bases. CDR1 and CDR2 from the germline V gene are GTSNPN and SVGIG (reference sequence). CDR3 residues: CAWSVQNSGANVLTF. In nucleotides, the CDR3 is TGTGCCTGGAGTGTTCAGAACTCTGGGGCCAACGTCCTGACTTTC. The full variable domain, in which reference TRBV30 and TRBJ2-6 provide the parts outside the CDR3, is SQTIHQWPATLVQPVGSPLSLECTVEGTSNPNLYWYRQAAGRGLQLLFYSVGIGQISSEVPQNLSASRPQDRQFILSSKKLLLSDSGFYLCAWSVQNSGANVLTFGAGSRLTVL.

This chain uses TRBV7-2 with TRBJ1-2, with D unresolved. Germline values: CDR1 SGHTA, CDR2 FQGNSA. Trimming stripped 1 base from V and 3 bases from J, with 9 bases between. The CDR3 has 14 residues. CDR3 sequence (DNA): TGTGCCAGCAGCTTAGGGGCCGGGGACTATGGCTACACCTTC. As protein: CASSLGAGDYGYTF.

This rearrangement joins TRBV29-1 to TRBJ2-1; maybe TRBD1 (5 bases). Germline-derived CDR1 and CDR2 are SQVTM and ANQGSEA. This CDR3 is built from 14 residues. With 4 bases removed from V and 9 bases from J, the gap between germline ends came to 19 bases. The CDR3 DNA follows: TGCAGCGTTGCAGGGTCCTCCACAATTGCTGAGCAGTTCTTC. Its protein product is CSVAGSSTIAEQFF.

V is TRBV20-1 and J is TRBJ1-5, with 9 bases matching TRBD1. The CDR3 length is 16 residues. The trim removed 5 bases at V and 0 bases at J, leaving 8 bases unmatched. Per germline, CDR1 DFQATT and CDR2 SNEGSKA (reference sequence). The CDR3 reads CSAQGQGSYSNQPQHF. In DNA form, the CDR3 reads TGCAGTGCTCAAGGACAGGGGTCTTATAGCAATCAGCCCCAGCATTTT.

The CDR3: CASSVEVAGGDYGYTF. For the CDR3, the DNA is TGCGCCAGCAGCGTAGAGGTCGCAGGGGGCGACTATGGCTACACCTTC. The chain has TRBV4-3 and TRBJ1-2; TRBD1 agrees at 8 bases. Losses at the gene ends were 5 bases for V and 3 bases for J; bases not matched to a gene: 11. The germline CDR1 and CDR2 sequences are LGHNA and YSLEER. The CDR3 is 16 amino acids.